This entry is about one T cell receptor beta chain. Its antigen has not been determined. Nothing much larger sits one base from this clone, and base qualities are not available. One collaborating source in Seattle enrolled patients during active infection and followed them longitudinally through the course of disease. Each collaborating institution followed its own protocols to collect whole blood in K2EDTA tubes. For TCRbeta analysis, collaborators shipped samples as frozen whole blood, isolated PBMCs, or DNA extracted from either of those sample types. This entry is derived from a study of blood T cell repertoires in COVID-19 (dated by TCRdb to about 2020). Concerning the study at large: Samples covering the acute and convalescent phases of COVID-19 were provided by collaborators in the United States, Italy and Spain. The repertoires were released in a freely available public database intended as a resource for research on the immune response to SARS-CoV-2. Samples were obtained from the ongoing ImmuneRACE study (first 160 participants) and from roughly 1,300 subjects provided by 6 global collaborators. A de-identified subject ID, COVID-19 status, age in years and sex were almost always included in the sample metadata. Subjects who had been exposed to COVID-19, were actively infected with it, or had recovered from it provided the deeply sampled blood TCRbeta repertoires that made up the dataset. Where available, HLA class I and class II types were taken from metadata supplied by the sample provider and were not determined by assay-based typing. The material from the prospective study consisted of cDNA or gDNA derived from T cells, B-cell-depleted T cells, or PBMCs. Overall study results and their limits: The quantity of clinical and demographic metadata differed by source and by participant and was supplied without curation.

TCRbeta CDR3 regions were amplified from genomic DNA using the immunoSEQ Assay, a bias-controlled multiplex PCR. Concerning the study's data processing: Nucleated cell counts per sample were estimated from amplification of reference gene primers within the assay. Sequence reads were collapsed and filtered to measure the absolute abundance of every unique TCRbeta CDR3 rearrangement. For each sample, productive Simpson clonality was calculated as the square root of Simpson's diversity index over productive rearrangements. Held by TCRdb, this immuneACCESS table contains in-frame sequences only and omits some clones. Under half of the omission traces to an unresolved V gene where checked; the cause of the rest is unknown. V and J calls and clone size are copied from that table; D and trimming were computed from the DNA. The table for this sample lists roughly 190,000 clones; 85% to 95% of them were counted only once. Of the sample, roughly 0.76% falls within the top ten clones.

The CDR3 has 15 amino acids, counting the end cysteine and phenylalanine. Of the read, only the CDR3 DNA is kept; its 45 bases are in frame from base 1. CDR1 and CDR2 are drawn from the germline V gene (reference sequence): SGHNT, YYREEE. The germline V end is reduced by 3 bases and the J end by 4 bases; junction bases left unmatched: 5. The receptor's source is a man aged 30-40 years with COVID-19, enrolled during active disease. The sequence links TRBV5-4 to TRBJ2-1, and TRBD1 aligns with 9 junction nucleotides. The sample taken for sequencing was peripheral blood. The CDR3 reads CASSSQGATYNEQFF. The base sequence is TGTGCCAGCAGCTCACAGGGGGCGACTTACAATGAGCAGTTCTTC.